These 32 T cell receptor beta chains originate from one sample sequenced in a study of shared clonotypes between healthy human individuals. Libraries were prepared by immunoSEQ multiplex PCR; TCRdb keeps only in-frame clonotypes and omits some of them. The sample contains about half a million clones, roughly 80% of which appear only once. Sequenced sample: PBMCs. The receptors were gathered from a middle-aged woman in good health. Some clones in this sample may be carry-over from other donors' samples.

The chain links TRBV28 to TRBJ1-2; no reliable D call. V lost 5 bases to trimming and J lost 8 bases, with 15 bases between them. This CDR3 spans 13 amino acids. Looked up from germline, CDR1 is MDHEN and CDR2 is SYDVKM. CDR3 nucleotide sequence: TGTGCCAGCAGTACTACGGGGATTCGCGGCTACACCTTC. Translated, it gives CASSTTGIRGYTF.

This clone was picked up a small number of times. V gene TRBV18 combines with J gene TRBJ2-7; no firm D call. Trimming took 3 bases from V and 0 from J, leaving 9 bases between them. The CDR3 totals 14 residues. Per germline, CDR1 KGHSH and CDR2 LQKENI. CDR3 protein: CASSPLVGSYEQYF. In nucleotides, the CDR3 is TGTGCCAGCTCACCTCTTGTGGGCTCCTACGAGCAGTACTTC.

This sequence joins TRBV29-1 and TRBJ1-3, with 7 bases that match TRBD1. Germline-derived CDR1 and CDR2 are SQVTM and ANQGSEA. The CDR3 consists of 14 residues. The junction had 6 bases not matched to a gene; V was cut back by 7 bases and J by 0 bases. CDR3: CSARQGRSGNTIYF. In nucleotides, the CDR3 is TGCAGCGCCCGACAGGGCCGCTCTGGAAACACCATATATTTT.

The chain is built from TRBV9 and TRBJ2-1; D not resolved. There are 16 residues in the CDR3. Germline V gives CDR1 SGDLS, CDR2 YYNGEE. V lost 3 bases and J 4 bases, leaving 17 bases between the germline ends. The CDR3 spells CASSAHHTRFYNEQFF. The DNA of the CDR3 is TGTGCCAGCAGCGCTCATCACACAAGATTTTACAATGAGCAGTTCTTC.

The chain couples TRBV18 to TRBJ2-2; D is perhaps TRBD2 (5 bases). Germline values: CDR1 KGHSH, CDR2 LQKENI. The germline V and J ends were trimmed by 3 bases and 1 base, with 12 bases remaining between them. CDR3 length: 16 amino acids. The CDR3 loop is CASSPMASRNTGELFF. CDR3 bases: TGTGCCAGCTCACCCATGGCTAGCAGGAACACCGGGGAGCTGTTTTTT.

The chain employs TRBV5-1 and TRBJ2-7, with 8 bases aligning to TRBD2. CDR1 and CDR2 (germline): SGHRS, YFSETQ. J was trimmed by 5 bases and V by 4 bases; bases with no gene match: 11. CDR3 length: 15 amino acids. In DNA, the CDR3 is TGCGCCAGCAGCCTCGGCGGAGCGGGAGCCCACGAGCAGTACTTC. It is translated as CASSLGGAGAHEQYF.

The V and J genes are TRBV5-4 and TRBJ2-3; tentative D call: TRBD1 (6 bases). Germline V gene data show CDR1 as SGHNT and CDR2 as YYREEE (reference sequence). Trimming removed 4 bases from V and 2 bases from J, with 23 bases in between. This CDR3 is 18 amino acids long. The CDR3 nucleotides read TGTGCCAGCAGCACCGGGACATTCCTCTGGAGAGACACAGATACGCAGTATTTT. Its translation: CASSTGTFLWRDTDTQYF. Drawing the rest from reference TRBV5-4 and TRBJ2-3, the complete variable domain is ETGVTQSPTHLIKTRGQQVTLRCSSQSGHNTVSWYQQALGQGPQFIFQYYREEENGRGNFPPRFSGLQFPNYSSELNVNALELDDSALYLCASSTGTFLWRDTDTQYFGPGTRLTVL.

As DNA, the CDR3 is TGTGCCTGGAGCGGCGGGACTAGCGGGAGCTACGAGCAGTACTTC. Translation: CAWSGGTSGSYEQYF. V and J are TRBV30 and TRBJ2-7; 14 bases are shared with TRBD2. J gave up 3 bases and V 3 bases, and 4 bases lay outside the gene matches. From germline, CDR1 is GTSNPN and CDR2 SVGIG (reference sequence). The CDR3 loop spans 15 amino acids.

This clone has only a few counts. This may stem from a read error, because a much larger clone lies one nucleotide away. The same CDR3 is also encoded by other DNA sequences in this sample. The CDR3 nucleotides read TGTGCCAGCAGCTTAACCTACGAGCAGTACTTC. Its protein product is CASSLTYEQYF. The chain links TRBV7-9 to TRBJ2-7; D not certain. The germline V gene has CDR1 SEHNR and CDR2 FQNEAQ (reference sequence). Trimming shortened V by 2 bases and J by 2 bases, and 1 base separated the two germline ends. This CDR3 is built from 11 residues.

J is TRBJ1-1 and V is TRBV5-1, with D perhaps TRBD1 (6 bases). The V and J ends lost 6 bases and 1 base respectively, with 13 bases between them. The CDR3 is 14 residues long. CDR1 is SGHRS and CDR2 is YFSETQ in the germline V gene. The CDR3 DNA reads as TGCGCCAGCACAGCAGGGGCTGAGAACACTGAAGCTTTCTTT. The encoded protein is CASTAGAENTEAFF.

This clone has only a few counts. This chain joins TRBV13 and TRBJ1-2, with 8 nucleotides matching TRBD1. The CDR3 extends over 15 amino acids. CDR1 is PRHDT, CDR2 FYEKMQ, per germline (reference sequence). V lost 5 bases to trimming and J lost 2 bases; unmatched junction nucleotides: 7. In DNA, the CDR3 is TGTGCCAGCAGCGTAAGGGACAGGCCGAACTATGGCTACACCTTC. Translating gives CASSVRDRPNYGYTF.

This sequence joins TRBV30 and TRBJ2-7, with 9 bases identical to TRBD2. V shed 5 bases, J shed 5 bases, and the junction held 7 bases outside the gene matches. Germline CDR1 GTSNPN, CDR2 SVGIG (reference sequence). CDR3 length: 13 residues. The CDR3 sequence is CAWGGLAGDEQYF. In nucleotides, the CDR3 is TGTGCCTGGGGGGGACTAGCAGGCGACGAGCAGTACTTC.

Comments on this clone: Given a far larger clone just one base away, this is likely a sequencing read error. Other DNA variants within this sample encode the same CDR3. The chain has TRBV4-3 and TRBJ2-1, with 14 bases lining up with TRBD2. Per germline, CDR1 LGHNA and CDR2 YSLEER. CDR3 length: 16 residues. The CDR3 sequence is CASSQGTSGSYNEQFF. CDR3 DNA: TGCGCTAGCAGCCAAGGGACTAGCGGGAGCTACAATGAGCAGTTCTTC.

This clone was counted a single time. The chain joins TRBV18 to TRBJ2-6; D unresolved. V was shortened by 3 bases and J by 0 bases, with 3 bases between the two germline ends. Germline V gives CDR1 KGHSH, CDR2 LQKENI. The CDR3 totals 14 residues. CDR3 bases: TGTGCCAGCTCACCCGGCTCTGGGGCCAACGTCCTGACTTTC. Its protein is CASSPGSGANVLTF.

V and J are TRBV6-5 and TRBJ1-4; D remains ambiguous. Trimming cost V 4 bases and J 5 bases, with 17 bases left between them. Germline V gene lookup returns CDR1 MNHEY and CDR2 SVGAGI. The CDR3 extends over 16 amino acids. The CDR3 DNA reads as TGTGCCAGCAGTTCCCCAGAGGGCAGCTTAAATGAAAAACTGTTTTTT. Protein: CASSSPEGSLNEKLFF.

The chain joins TRBV19 to TRBJ1-5, with D unclear. The germline CDR1 and CDR2 sequences are LNHDA and SQIVND (reference sequence). Deletions cut 6 bases from V and 2 bases from J, with 14 bases between. The CDR3 loop spans 15 amino acids. CDR3 sequence reads: CASSRADGRNQPQHF. In DNA form, the CDR3 reads TGTGCCAGTAGCCGAGCGGACGGACGCAATCAGCCCCAGCATTTT. The whole variable domain, remainder taken from reference TRBV19 and TRBJ1-5, is DGGITQSPKYLFRKEGQNVTLSCEQNLNHDAMYWYRQDPGQGLRLIYYSQIVNDFQKGDIAEGYSVSREKKESFPLTVTSAQKNPTAFYLCASSRADGRNQPQHFGDGTRLSIL.

The V gene is TRBV4-3, the J gene TRBJ2-7; maybe TRBD1 (5 bases). The CDR3 runs to 13 residues. Germline values: CDR1 LGHNA, CDR2 YSLEER. V lost 0 bases and J lost 5, with 8 bases in between. The CDR3 nucleotides are TGCGCCAGCAGCCAAGATCCCAGGGACGAGCAGTACTTC. It codes for CASSQDPRDEQYF.

The rearrangement uses TRBV13 and TRBJ1-2; D uncertain. CDR3 size: 12 residues. Deletions cut 6 bases from V and 8 bases from J, with 13 bases between. Germline loops: CDR1 PRHDT, CDR2 FYEKMQ (reference sequence). The CDR3 protein is CASSNPPTGYTF. CDR3 nucleotide sequence: TGTGCCAGCAGTAATCCGCCCACGGGCTACACCTTC.

The rearrangement links TRBV5-1 to TRBJ2-3; D is undetermined. V was clipped by 1 base and J by 0 bases, with 9 bases between them. Germline assignment: CDR1 SGHRS and CDR2 YFSETQ. The CDR3 is 15 residues long. The CDR3 nucleotides read TGCGCCAGCAGCTTGCAGGATCCTAGCACAGATACGCAGTATTTT. Translation: CASSLQDPSTDTQYF.

This clone showed up many times. CDR3: CASSLGTSPLHF. In nucleotides, the CDR3 is TGTGCCAGCAGCTTAGGGACCTCACCCCTCCACTTT. The chain carries TRBV11-2 and TRBJ1-6; D ambiguous. The CDR3 length is 12 residues. In germline, CDR1 is SGHAT, CDR2 FQNNGV. V was pared by 1 base and J by 10 bases, with 5 bases between.

The sample holds a few counts of this clone. The V gene is TRBV18, the J gene TRBJ1-3, with D possibly being TRBD1 (6 bases). The CDR3 spans 15 residues. Germline V gene lookup returns CDR1 KGHSH and CDR2 LQKENI. The V and J ends lost 0 bases and 3 bases respectively, with 9 bases between them. CDR3 in amino acids: CASSPPAGVGNTIYF. DNA of the CDR3: TGTGCCAGCTCACCACCGGCAGGGGTTGGAAACACCATATATTTT. Variable domain in full (rest from reference TRBV18 and TRBJ1-3): NAGVMQNPRHLVRRRGQEARLRCSPMKGHSHVYWYRQLPEEGLKFMVYLQKENIIDESGMPKERFSAEFPKEGPSILRIQQVVRGDSAAYFCASSPPAGVGNTIYFGEGSWLTVV.

A single count supports this clone. A read error is the likely source, as a far larger clone sits one nucleotide away. Distinct nucleotide sequences in the sample also encode this CDR3. The chain employs TRBV4-1 and TRBJ2-7, with 9 positions matching TRBD1. Germline V CDR1 and CDR2: MGHRA, YSYEKL. The CDR3 runs 15 residues. The CDR3 spells CASSLGQGLDHEQYF. The CDR3 nucleotides read TGCGCTAGCAGCCTGGGACAGGGCCTAGACCACGAGCAGTACTTC.

This clone was seen once. This chain uses TRBV7-6 with TRBJ2-2; D possibly matches TRBD1 or TRBD2 (5 bases each). CDR1 is SGHVS, CDR2 FNYEAQ, per germline. The CDR3 extends over 14 amino acids. Trimming cost V 7 bases and J 8 bases, with 17 bases left between them. CDR3 in amino acids: CASIPAGTRGELFF. In DNA form, the CDR3 reads TGTGCCAGCATCCCGGCAGGGACGAGGGGGGAGCTGTTTTTT.

The V and J genes are TRBV6-1 and TRBJ2-4; TRBD2 matches 11 bases. This CDR3 contains 15 residues. CDR1 MNHNS and CDR2 SASEGT come from the germline V gene. The J segment lost 5 bases and the V segment lost 6 bases, leaving 6 bases of the junction unmatched. This CDR3 is CASRGTSGKQNIQYF. CDR3 in DNA: TGTGCCAGCAGGGGGACTAGCGGCAAACAAAACATTCAGTACTTC.

The chain has TRBV28 and TRBJ1-2; D is unresolved. Deletions cut 2 bases from V and 5 bases from J, with 12 bases between. The germline V gene has CDR1 MDHEN and CDR2 SYDVKM. The CDR3 sequence is 14 residues long. The CDR3 spells CASSLVGVGYGYTF. CDR3 nucleotide sequence: TGTGCCAGCAGTTTAGTCGGGGTGGGGTATGGCTACACCTTC.

Details on this clone: The likely explanation is a read error, given a far larger clone one base away. At the DNA level, this CDR3 is encoded by other sequences in the same sample as well. The chain uses TRBV5-4 and TRBJ2-5; possibly TRBD2 for D (6 bases). CDR1 and CDR2 (germline): SGHNT, YYREEE (reference sequence). V was cut by 4 bases and J by 2 bases, with 18 bases left in between. This CDR3 has 16 amino acids. CDR3 in amino acids: CASSLDGGMGQETQYF. The CDR3 coding sequence is TGTGCCAGCAGCCTGGACGGCGGGATGGGGCAAGAGACCCAGTACTTC. The full variable domain, its missing parts supplied by reference TRBV5-4 and TRBJ2-5, is ETGVTQSPTHLIKTRGQQVTLRCSSQSGHNTVSWYQQALGQGPQFIFQYYREEENGRGNFPPRFSGLQFPNYSSELNVNALELDDSALYLCASSLDGGMGQETQYFGPGTRLLVL.

The V and J genes are TRBV14 and TRBJ1-6; a possible D gene is TRBD1 (5 bases). This CDR3 is built from 20 residues. Trimming removed 3 bases from V and 9 bases from J, with 30 bases in between. Germline CDR1 and CDR2: SGHDN and FVKESK. CDR3: CASSHFIVFKRGLLISPLHF. In DNA, the CDR3 is TGTGCCAGCAGCCATTTTATTGTGTTCAAACGGGGCCTCTTGATTTCACCCCTCCACTTT.

This clone was counted a single time. The V gene is TRBV11-2, the J gene TRBJ1-3; D ambiguous. The CDR3 runs to 15 residues. Between the trimmed V and J ends, which lost 8 bases and 0 bases, there was a span of 14 bases. Germline CDR1 reads SGHAT; CDR2 reads FQNNGV. CDR3 sequence: CASQVERSSGNTIYF. DNA of the CDR3: TGTGCCAGCCAGGTGGAAAGGTCCTCTGGAAACACCATATATTTT.

This clone appeared once. The genes are TRBV18 and TRBJ1-5; D not certain. Germline V CDR1 and CDR2: KGHSH, LQKENI. V lost 1 base to trimming and J lost 5 bases, with 15 bases between them. The CDR3 runs to 16 residues. The CDR3: CASSPLGSQGYQPQHF. CDR3 coding DNA: TGTGCCAGCTCACCACTGGGTAGTCAAGGTTATCAGCCCCAGCATTTT.

For this clone: It may be a read error: a sequence one base away is much more abundant. The chain uses TRBV6-5 and TRBJ2-7, with TRBD2 identical over 9 bases. CDR3 length equals 15 residues. Per germline, CDR1 MNHEY and CDR2 SVGAGI. V trimming: 5 bases; J trimming: 5 bases; junction bases outside the gene matches: 10. The CDR3 is CASSAVLAGVDEQYF. The CDR3 nucleotides read TGTGCCAGCAGTGCGGTATTAGCGGGAGTTGACGAGCAGTACTTC.

The chain uses TRBV23-1 and TRBJ1-2; D remains ambiguous. TRBV23-1 is placed among ORFs of uncertain function. V was cut by 3 bases and J by 6 bases, with 11 bases left in between. The CDR3 is 13 residues long. CDR3 residues: CASSHPGGDGYTF. For the CDR3, the DNA is TGCGCCAGCAGTCACCCGGGCGGGGATGGCTACACCTTC.

A note on this clone: Other DNA sequences in the same sample also yield this CDR3. The chain joins TRBV30 to TRBJ1-5; a weak D match, TRBD1 (5 bases). Germline CDR1 and CDR2: GTSNPN and SVGIG (reference sequence). The V gene lost 0 bases and the J gene lost 2 bases, with 8 bases spanning the gap. This CDR3 region has 14 residues. The CDR3 reads CAWSVAGGNQPQHF. The CDR3 coding sequence is TGTGCCTGGAGTGTAGCGGGGGGCAATCAGCCCCAGCATTTT.